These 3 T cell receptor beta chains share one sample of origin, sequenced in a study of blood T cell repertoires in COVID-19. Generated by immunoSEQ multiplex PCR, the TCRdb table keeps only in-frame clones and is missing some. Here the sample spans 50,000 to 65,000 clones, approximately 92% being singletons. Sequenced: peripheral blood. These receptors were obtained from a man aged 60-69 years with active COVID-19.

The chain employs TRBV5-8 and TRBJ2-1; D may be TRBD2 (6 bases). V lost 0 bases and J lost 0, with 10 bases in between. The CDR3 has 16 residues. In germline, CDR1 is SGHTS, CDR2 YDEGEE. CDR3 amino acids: CASSLVGGSSYNEQFF. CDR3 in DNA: TGTGCCAGCAGCTTGGTTGGGGGGAGCTCCTACAATGAGCAGTTCTTC.

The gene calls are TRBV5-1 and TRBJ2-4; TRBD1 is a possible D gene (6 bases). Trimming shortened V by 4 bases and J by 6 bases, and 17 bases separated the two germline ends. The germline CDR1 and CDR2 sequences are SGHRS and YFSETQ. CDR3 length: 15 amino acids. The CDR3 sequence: CASSQETGLSNIQYF. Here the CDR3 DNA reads TGCGCCAGCAGCCAGGAAACAGGGTTGTCAAACATTCAGTACTTC.

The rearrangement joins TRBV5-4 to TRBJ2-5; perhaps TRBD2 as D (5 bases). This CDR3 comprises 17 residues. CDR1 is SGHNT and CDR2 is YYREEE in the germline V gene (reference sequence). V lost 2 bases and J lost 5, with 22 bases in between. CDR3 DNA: TGTGCCAGCAGCTTCCCCCCGGGCTTAGGAGGTGATGAGACCCAGTACTTC. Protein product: CASSFPPGLGGDETQYF.